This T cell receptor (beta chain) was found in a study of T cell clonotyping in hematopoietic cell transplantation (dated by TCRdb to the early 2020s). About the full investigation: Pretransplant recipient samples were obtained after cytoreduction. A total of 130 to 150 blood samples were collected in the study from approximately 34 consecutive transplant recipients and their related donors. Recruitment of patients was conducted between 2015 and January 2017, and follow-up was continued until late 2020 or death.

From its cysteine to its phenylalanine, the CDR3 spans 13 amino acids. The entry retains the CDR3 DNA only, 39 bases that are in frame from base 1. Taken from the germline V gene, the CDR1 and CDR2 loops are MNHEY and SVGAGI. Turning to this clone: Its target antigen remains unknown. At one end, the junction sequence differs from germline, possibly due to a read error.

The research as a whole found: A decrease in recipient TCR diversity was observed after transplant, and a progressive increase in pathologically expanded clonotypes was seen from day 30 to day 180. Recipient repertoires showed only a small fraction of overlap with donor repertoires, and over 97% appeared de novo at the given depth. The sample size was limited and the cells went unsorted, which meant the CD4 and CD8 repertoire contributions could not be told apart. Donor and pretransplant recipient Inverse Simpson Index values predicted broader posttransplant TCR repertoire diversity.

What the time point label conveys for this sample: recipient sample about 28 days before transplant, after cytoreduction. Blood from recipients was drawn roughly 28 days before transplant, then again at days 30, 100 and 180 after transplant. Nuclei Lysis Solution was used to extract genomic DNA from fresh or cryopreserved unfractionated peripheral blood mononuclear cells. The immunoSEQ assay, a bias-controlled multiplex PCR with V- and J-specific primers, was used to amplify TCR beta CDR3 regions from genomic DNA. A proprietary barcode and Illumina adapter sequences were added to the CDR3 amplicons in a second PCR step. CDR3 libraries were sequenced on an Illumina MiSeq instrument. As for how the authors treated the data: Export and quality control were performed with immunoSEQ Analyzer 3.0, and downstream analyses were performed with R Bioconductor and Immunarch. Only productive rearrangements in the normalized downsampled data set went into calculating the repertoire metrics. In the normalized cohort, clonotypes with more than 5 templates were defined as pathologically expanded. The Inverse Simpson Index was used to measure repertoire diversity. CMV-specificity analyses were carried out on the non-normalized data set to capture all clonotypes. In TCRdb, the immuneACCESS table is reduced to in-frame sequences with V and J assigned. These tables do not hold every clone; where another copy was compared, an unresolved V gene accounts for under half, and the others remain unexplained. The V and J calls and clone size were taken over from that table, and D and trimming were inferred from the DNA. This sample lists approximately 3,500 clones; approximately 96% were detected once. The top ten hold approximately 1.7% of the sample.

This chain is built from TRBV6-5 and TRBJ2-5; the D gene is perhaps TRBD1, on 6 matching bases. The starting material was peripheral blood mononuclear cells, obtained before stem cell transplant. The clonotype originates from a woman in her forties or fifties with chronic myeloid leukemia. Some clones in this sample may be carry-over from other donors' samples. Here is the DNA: TGTGCCAGCAGTTACTTAGGACAGTCCGCAAAAGACTTC. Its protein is CASSYLGQSAKDF.